This paragraph reports one T cell receptor beta chain. As yet, its antigen is unknown. Repertoires were generated with immunoSEQ multiplex PCR, while TCRdb's copy carries only in-frame clones and drops some. This table holds 80,000 to 100,000 clones, more than 80% found once. The sample belongs to a study of T cell responses to AZD1222 COVID-19 vaccine. On the study more broadly: Second-dose intervals of approximately 4 or approximately 12 weeks were pooled.

Study-level results: In all cases, repertoires were sampled only after the peak T cell response. White British people made up most donors, females outnumbered males, and clonal diversity was possibly underestimated. AZD1222 recipients seropositive at baseline numbered only 5 to 7.

The CDR3 length is 14 residues. V shed 6 bases, J shed 5 bases, and the junction held 7 bases outside the gene matches. The germline V gene has CDR1 MNHEY and CDR2 SVGAGI. This chain connects TRBV6-5 to TRBJ1-5, with 7 bases that match TRBD1. The sequenced sample was peripheral blood, obtained on day 0 of AZD1222 vaccination. The receptor was isolated from an adult in good health. CDR3 in DNA: TGTGCCAGCAGCGACGCAGGGGGGTATCAGCCCCAGCATTTT. Its protein product is CASSDAGGYQPQHF.